This is a list of T cell receptor beta chains from one sample in a study of graft-versus-host responses after intestinal transplantation. Data came from immunoSEQ multiplex PCR; TCRdb stores just in-frame clones and leaves some out. The sample contains about 88,000 clones, approximately 90% of which appear only once. For these TCRs, the target antigens are not known. Sequenced here: unstimulated CD4+ T cells sorted from spleen or lymph node cells, sampled before transplant. These TCRs come from a human donor who was the organ donor for an intestinal transplant. CDR3s include the opening cysteine and the closing phenylalanine or tryptophan. D genes are given only for firm matches. Size tells how often a clone was seen (once, few, many) or the class of an expanded clone, and some rows leave it out.

V	J	size	length	D	CDR3
TRBV19	TRBJ1-5	NA	15	NA	CASSVLGSFNQPQHF
TRBV10-1	TRBJ2-1	NA	18	NA	CASSGTGDGLVAINEQFF
TRBV5-4	TRBJ2-5	NA	14	NA	CASSFSGGQETQYF
TRBV6-5	TRBJ1-1	NA	11	NA	CASKGVTEAFF
TRBV28	TRBJ2-6	NA	18	TRBD1	CASRPGTGGLPGANVLTF
TRBV19	TRBJ1-5	NA	16	TRBD1	CASSPRTGVVDQPQHF
TRBV6-1	TRBJ1-1	NA	14	TRBD1	CASADRGGVAEAFF
TRBV10-3	TRBJ2-2	NA	14	TRBD2	CASALAGNTGELFF
TRBV5-4	TRBJ2-7	NA	14	TRBD1	CASSWGQAAYEQYF
TRBV27	TRBJ2-5	NA	14	TRBD2	CASSFRAGEETQYF
TRBV5-1	TRBJ2-5	NA	19	TRBD2	CASSPGGGDRDAQQETQYF
TRBV6-1	TRBJ2-3	NA	15	TRBD2	CASSSWTSGKDTQYF
TRBV12-2	TRBJ1-3	NA	11	NA	CASRPRNTIYF
TRBV2	TRBJ1-1	once	13	NA	CASSDEAIYEAFF
TRBV11-3	TRBJ2-2	NA	15	NA	CASSTGTSGAGELFF
TRBV6-1	TRBJ1-1	few	14	NA	CASNPQGRVAEAFF
TRBV19	TRBJ2-1	NA	14	TRBD1	CASSISGGHNEQFF
TRBV6-1	TRBJ2-7	NA	14	NA	CASSERPGDLGQYF
TRBV6-1	TRBJ2-4	once	14	TRBD2	CASSEKSRGNIQYF
TRBV7-9	TRBJ2-5	NA	18	NA	CASSLSAGPGRRSETQYF
TRBV9	TRBJ2-3	NA	15	NA	CASSQRQSLTDTQYF
TRBV18	TRBJ1-2	NA	12	NA	CASSPGGNGYTF
TRBV11-2	TRBJ2-1	NA	18	TRBD1	CASSSRGVGTGGYNEQFF
TRBV5-1	TRBJ2-3	NA	13	NA	CASSLILEDTQYF